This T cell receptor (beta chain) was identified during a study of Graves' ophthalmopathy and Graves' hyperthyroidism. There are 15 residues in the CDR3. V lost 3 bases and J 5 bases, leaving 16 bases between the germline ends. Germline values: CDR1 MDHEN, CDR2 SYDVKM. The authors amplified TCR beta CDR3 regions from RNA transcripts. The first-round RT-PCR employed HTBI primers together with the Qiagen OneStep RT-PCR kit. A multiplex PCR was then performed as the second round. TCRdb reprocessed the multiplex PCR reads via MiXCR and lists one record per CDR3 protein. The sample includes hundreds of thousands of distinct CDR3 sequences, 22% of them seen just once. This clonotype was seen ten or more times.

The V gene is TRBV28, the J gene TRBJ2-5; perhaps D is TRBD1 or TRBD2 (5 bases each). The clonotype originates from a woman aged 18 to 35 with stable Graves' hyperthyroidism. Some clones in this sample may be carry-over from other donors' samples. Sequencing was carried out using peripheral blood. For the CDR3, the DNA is TGTGCCAGCAGTTTTGAGGGAGCGTGGGGGGAGACCCAGTACTTC. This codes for CASSFEGAWGETQYF.